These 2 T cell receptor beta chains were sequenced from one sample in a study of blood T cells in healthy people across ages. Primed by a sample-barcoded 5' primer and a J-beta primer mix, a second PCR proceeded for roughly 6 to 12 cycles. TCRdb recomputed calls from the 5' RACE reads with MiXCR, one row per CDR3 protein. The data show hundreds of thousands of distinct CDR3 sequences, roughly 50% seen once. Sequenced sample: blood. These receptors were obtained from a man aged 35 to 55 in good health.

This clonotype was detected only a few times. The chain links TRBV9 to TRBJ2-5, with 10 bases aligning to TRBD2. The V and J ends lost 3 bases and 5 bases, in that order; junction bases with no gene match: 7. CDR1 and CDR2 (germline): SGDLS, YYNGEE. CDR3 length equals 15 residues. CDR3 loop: CASSEAGGPFETQYF. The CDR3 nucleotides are TGTGCCAGCAGCGAAGCGGGAGGGCCTTTTGAGACCCAGTACTTC. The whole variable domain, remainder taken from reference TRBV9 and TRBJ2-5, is DSGVTQTPKHLITATGQRVTLRCSPRSGDLSVYWYQQSLDQGLQFLIQYYNGEERAKGNILERFSAQQFPDLHSELNLSSLELGDSALYFCASSEAGGPFETQYFGPGTRLLVL.

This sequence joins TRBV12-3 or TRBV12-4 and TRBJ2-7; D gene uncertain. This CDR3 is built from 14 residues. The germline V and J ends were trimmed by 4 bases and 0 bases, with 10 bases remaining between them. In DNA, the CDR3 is TGTGCCAGCAGTTCTAGACTTTCCTCCTACGAGCAGTACTTC. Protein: CASSSRLSSYEQYF.